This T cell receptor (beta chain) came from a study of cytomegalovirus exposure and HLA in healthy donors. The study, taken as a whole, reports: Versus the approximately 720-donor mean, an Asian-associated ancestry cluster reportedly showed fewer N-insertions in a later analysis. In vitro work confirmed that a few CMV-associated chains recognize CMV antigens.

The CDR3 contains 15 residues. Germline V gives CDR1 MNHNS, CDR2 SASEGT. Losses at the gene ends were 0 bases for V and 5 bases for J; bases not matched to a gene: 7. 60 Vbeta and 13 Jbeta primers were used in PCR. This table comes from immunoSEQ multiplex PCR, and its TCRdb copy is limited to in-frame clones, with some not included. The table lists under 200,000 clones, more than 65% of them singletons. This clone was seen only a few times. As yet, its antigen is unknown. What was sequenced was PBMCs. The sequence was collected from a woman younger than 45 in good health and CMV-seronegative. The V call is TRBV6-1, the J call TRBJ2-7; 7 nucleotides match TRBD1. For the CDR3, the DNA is TGTGCCAGCAGTGAAGCATGGGGACAGTTCGACGAGCAGTACTTC. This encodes CASSEAWGQFDEQYF.